Below are 11 T cell receptor beta chains sequenced from a single sample in a study of T-cell reconstitution after alpha-beta-depleted transplantation in children. TCRbeta library preparation incorporated unique molecular identifiers. TCRdb processed the PCR reads anew with MiXCR; each CDR3 protein has one entry. This table holds approximately 430,000 distinct CDR3 sequences, roughly 16% found once. Material: PBMCs, mostly from graft donor cells, obtained 360 days after TCRalphabeta/CD19-depleted stem cell transplant. These receptors were taken from a boy younger than two who had a stem cell transplant for Wiskott-Aldrich syndrome, so the T cells may come from the graft donor.

The chain uses TRBV12-3 or TRBV12-4 and TRBJ2-3, with TRBD2 as a possible D gene (5 bases). The V and J ends lost 2 bases and 2 bases respectively, with 8 bases between them. CDR3 length equals 14 residues. For the CDR3, the DNA is TGTGCCAGCAGTTTACGGGGATTCACAGATACGCAGTATTTT. Translating gives CASSLRGFTDTQYF.

In its sample, this clonotype was seen a few times. This chain joins TRBV29-1 and TRBJ1-5; no definite D call. The V and J ends lost 4 bases and 1 base respectively, with 5 bases between them. The CDR3 is 12 amino acids. Germline V gene sequence: CDR1 SQVTM, CDR2 ANQGSEA. CDR3 in amino acids: CSVGSSNQPQHF. The CDR3 bases are TGCAGCGTTGGATCCAGCAATCAGCCCCAGCATTTT.

This clonotype was recorded a few times. V is TRBV2 and J is TRBJ1-5; D unresolved. This CDR3 has 14 amino acids. V was pared by 6 bases and J by 6 bases, with 15 bases between. The germline CDR1 and CDR2 sequences are SNHLY and FYNNEI. Here the CDR3 DNA reads TGTGCCAGCAGGCAACGCCAGAGCGGTCAGCCCCAGCATTTT. Amino acid sequence: CASRQRQSGQPQHF.

This clonotype showed up just a few times. The rearrangement uses TRBV4-1 and TRBJ2-2; D possibly corresponds to TRBD2 (7 bases). The CDR3 runs 18 residues. Trimming removed 1 base from V and 0 bases from J, with 15 bases in between. Germline assignment: CDR1 MGHRA and CDR2 YSYEKL. CDR3 sequence reads: CASSQAQGGAANTGELFF. In DNA form, the CDR3 reads TGCGCCAGCAGCCAAGCTCAAGGGGGGGCAGCGAACACCGGGGAGCTGTTTTTT.

The sample holds a few counts of this clonotype. The chain carries TRBV6-1 and TRBJ2-1; perhaps D is TRBD1 or TRBD2 (5 bases each). This CDR3 spans 14 amino acids. CDR1 and CDR2 from the germline V gene are MNHNS and SASEGT. Trimming removed 5 bases at V and 8 bases at J, with 16 bases between. The CDR3 bases are TGTGCCAGCAGTCCCAGCGGACATGGATATGAGCAGTTCTTC. Amino acid sequence: CASSPSGHGYEQFF.

The chain's CDR3 is CASGGKKGSASYEQYF. CDR3 bases: TGTGCCAGCGGTGGGAAGAAGGGATCCGCCTCCTACGAGCAGTACTTC. The chain employs TRBV6-2 or TRBV6-3 and TRBJ2-7; D is unresolved. The CDR3 contains 16 residues. From germline, CDR1 is MNHEY and CDR2 SVGEGT. Trimming removed 8 bases at V and 0 bases at J, with 20 bases between.

The chain links TRBV2 to TRBJ2-1; tentatively, D is TRBD1 (5 bases). This CDR3 contains 11 residues. Trimming shortened V by 4 bases and J by 12 bases, and 10 bases separated the two germline ends. Germline lookup yields CDR1 SNHLY and CDR2 FYNNEI. CDR3 amino acids: CASSVLQAQFF. The CDR3 DNA is TGTGCCAGCAGTGTCCTACAGGCGCAGTTCTTC.

This chain joins TRBV5-1 and TRBJ2-1; D unclear. From germline, CDR1 is SGHRS and CDR2 YFSETQ. Between the trimmed V and J ends, which lost 4 bases and 5 bases, there was a span of 16 bases. The CDR3 is 15 amino acids. Here the CDR3 reads CASSVTTVRHNEQFF. In nucleotides, the CDR3 is TGCGCCAGCAGCGTAACTACCGTGAGACACAATGAGCAGTTCTTC.

This chain joins TRBV11-2 and TRBJ2-2; 9 nucleotides line up with TRBD1. The ends lost 3 bases at V and 6 bases at J; junction bases unmatched: 5. From germline, CDR1 is SGHAT and CDR2 FQNNGV. This CDR3 has 15 amino acids. Here the CDR3 reads CASSFGTGSPGELFF. The CDR3 coding sequence is TGTGCCAGCAGCTTCGGGACAGGGTCTCCCGGGGAGCTGTTTTTT.

The chain combines TRBV20-1 with TRBJ2-7; TRBD2 might be the D (6 bases). This CDR3 region has 12 residues. CDR1 and CDR2 from the germline V gene are DFQATT and SNEGSKA (reference sequence). V lost 0 bases and J 7 bases, leaving 10 bases between the germline ends. CDR3 region: CSARDGGLEQYF. The CDR3 DNA reads as TGCAGTGCTAGAGATGGGGGGTTGGAGCAGTACTTC.

The J gene is TRBJ2-3, the V gene TRBV12-3 or TRBV12-4; D is unresolved. V gave up 3 bases and J gave up 9 bases, with 13 bases separating them. The CDR3 runs 13 residues. The CDR3 DNA sequence: TGTGCCAGCAGTTTTCCCAGGACGAGAACGCAGTATTTT. Translation: CASSFPRTRTQYF.